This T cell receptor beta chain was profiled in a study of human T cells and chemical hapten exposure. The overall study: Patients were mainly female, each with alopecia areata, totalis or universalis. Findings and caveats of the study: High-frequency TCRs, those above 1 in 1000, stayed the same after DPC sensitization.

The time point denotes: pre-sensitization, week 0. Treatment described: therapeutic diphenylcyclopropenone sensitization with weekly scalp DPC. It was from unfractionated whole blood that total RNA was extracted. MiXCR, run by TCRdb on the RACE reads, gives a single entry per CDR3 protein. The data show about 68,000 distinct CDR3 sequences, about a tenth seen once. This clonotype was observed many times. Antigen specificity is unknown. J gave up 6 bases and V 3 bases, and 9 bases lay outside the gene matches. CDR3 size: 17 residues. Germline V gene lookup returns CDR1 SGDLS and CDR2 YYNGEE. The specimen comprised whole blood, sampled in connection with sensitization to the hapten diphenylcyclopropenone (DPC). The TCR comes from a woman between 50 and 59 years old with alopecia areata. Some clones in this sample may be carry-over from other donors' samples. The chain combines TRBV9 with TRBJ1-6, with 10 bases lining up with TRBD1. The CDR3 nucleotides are TGTGCCAGCAGCGCCGGCGCCGGGACAGGGGCTAATTCACCCCTCCACTTT. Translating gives CASSAGAGTGANSPLHF.